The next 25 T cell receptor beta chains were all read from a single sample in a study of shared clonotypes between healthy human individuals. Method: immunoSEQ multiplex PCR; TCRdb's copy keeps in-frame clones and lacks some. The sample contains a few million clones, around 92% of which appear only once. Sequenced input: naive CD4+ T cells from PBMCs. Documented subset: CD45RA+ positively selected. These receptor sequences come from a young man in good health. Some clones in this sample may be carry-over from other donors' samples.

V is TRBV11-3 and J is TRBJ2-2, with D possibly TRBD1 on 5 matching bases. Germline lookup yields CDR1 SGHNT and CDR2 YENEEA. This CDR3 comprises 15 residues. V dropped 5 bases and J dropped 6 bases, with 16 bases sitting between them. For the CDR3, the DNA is TGTGCCAGCAGCCCCTCTCAGGGCCGGGCCGGGGAGCTGTTTTTT. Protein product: CASSPSQGRAGELFF.

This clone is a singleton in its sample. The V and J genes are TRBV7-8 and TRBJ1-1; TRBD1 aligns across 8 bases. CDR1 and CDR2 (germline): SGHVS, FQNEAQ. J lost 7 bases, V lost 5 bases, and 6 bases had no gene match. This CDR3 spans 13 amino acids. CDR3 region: CASSTDRGGEAFF. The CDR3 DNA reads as TGTGCCAGCAGCACCGACAGGGGAGGTGAAGCTTTCTTT.

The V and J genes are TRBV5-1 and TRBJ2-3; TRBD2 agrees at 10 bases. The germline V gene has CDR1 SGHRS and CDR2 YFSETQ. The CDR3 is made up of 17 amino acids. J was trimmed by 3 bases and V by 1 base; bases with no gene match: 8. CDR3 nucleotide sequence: TGCGCCAGCAGCTTGTTCAACAGCGGGAGGGCGACAGATACGCAGTATTTT. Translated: CASSLFNSGRATDTQYF.

This CDR3 reads CASRPGLAEVNTGELFF. The CDR3 DNA reads as TGTGCCAGCAGACCGGGACTAGCGGAAGTGAACACCGGGGAGCTGTTTTTT. The V call is TRBV7-9, the J call TRBJ2-2; 11 nucleotides agree with TRBD2. This CDR3 region has 17 residues. Germline CDR1 SEHNR, CDR2 FQNEAQ (reference sequence). Trimming took 6 bases from V and 1 from J; bases not matched to a gene: 7.

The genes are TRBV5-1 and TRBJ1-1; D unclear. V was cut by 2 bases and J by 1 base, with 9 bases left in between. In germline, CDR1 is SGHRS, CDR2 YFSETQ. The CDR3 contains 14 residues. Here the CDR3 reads CASSFEARNTEAFF. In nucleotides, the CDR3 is TGCGCCAGCAGCTTCGAAGCCAGGAACACTGAAGCTTTCTTT.

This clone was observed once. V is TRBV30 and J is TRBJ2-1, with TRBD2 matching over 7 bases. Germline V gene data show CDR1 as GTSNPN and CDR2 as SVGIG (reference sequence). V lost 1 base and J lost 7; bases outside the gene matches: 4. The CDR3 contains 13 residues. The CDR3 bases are TGTGCCTGGAGTGACACTAGCGCGAATGAGCAGTTCTTC. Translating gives CAWSDTSANEQFF.

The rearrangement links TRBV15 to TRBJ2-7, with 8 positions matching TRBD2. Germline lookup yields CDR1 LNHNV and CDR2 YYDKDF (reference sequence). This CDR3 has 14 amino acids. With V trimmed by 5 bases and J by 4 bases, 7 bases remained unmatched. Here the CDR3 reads CATSPGTRRYEQYF. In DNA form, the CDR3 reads TGTGCCACCAGCCCCGGGACTAGGAGGTACGAGCAGTACTTC.

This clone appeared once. CDR3 loop: CASSEGYPGLGGYTF. Here the CDR3 DNA reads TGTGCCAGCAGTGAAGGCTACCCGGGTTTGGGTGGCTACACCTTC. The rearrangement uses TRBV6-1 and TRBJ1-2; D is unresolved. Germline-derived CDR1 and CDR2 are MNHNS and SASEGT. The CDR3 has 15 amino acids. V dropped 1 base and J dropped 7 bases, with 16 bases sitting between them.

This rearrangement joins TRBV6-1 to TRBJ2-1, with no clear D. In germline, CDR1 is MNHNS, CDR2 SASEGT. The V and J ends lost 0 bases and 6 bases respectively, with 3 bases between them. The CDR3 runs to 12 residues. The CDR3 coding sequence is TGTGCCAGCAGTGAAGCCAGCAATGAGCAGTTCTTC. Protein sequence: CASSEASNEQFF.

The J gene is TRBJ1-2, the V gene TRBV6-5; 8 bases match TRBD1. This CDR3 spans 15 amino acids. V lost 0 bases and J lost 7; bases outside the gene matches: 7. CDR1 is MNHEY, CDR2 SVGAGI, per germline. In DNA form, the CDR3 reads TGTGCCAGCAGTTACTCGCCAGGGGGCGTTAGTGGCTACACCTTC. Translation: CASSYSPGGVSGYTF.

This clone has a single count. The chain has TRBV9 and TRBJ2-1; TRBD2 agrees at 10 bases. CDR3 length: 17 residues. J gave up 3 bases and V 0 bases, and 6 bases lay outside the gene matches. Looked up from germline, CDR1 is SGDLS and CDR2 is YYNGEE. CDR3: CASSVGPSGRYYNEQFF. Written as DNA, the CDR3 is TGTGCCAGCAGCGTAGGCCCTAGCGGGAGATACTACAATGAGCAGTTCTTC.

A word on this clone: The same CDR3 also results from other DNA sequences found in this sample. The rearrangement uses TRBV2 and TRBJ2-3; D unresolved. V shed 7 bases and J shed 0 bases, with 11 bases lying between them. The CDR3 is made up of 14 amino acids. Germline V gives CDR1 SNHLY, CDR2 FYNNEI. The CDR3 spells CASTRTRSTDTQYF. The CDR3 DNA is TGTGCCAGCACCAGGACGAGAAGCACAGATACGCAGTATTTT.

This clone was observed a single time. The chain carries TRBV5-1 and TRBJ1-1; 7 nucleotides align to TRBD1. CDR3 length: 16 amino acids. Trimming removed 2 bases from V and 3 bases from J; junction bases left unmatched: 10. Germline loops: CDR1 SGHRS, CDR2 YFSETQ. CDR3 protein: CASSLELGGADTEAFF. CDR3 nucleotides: TGCGCCAGCAGCTTAGAATTAGGGGGCGCGGACACTGAAGCTTTCTTT.

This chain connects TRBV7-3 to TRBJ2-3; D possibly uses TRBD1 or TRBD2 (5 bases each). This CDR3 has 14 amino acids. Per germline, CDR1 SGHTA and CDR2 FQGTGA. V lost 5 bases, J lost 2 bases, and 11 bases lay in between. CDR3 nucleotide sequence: TGTGCCAGCAGCACCGGGACCTACACAGATACGCAGTATTTT. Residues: CASSTGTYTDTQYF. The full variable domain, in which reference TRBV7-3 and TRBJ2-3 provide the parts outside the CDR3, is GAGVSQTPSNKVTEKGKYVELRCDPISGHTALYWYRQSLGQGPEFLIYFQGTGAADDSGLPNDRFFAVRPEGSVSTLKIQRTERGDSAVYLCASSTGTYTDTQYFGPGTRLTVL.

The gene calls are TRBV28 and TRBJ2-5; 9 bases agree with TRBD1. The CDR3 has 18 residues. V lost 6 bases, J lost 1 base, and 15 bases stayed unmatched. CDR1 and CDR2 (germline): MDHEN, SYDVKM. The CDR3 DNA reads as TGTGCCAGCAGCCCACACCGAAAACAGGGGGCCGTCCAAGAGACCCAGTACTTC. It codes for CASSPHRKQGAVQETQYF.

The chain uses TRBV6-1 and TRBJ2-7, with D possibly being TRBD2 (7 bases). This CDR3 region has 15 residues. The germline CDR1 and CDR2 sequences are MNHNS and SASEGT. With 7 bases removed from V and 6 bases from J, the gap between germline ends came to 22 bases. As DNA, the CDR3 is TGTGCCAGCACCGGGTGGGGGGGGCCCTCGGTCGAGCAGTACTTC. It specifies CASTGWGGPSVEQYF.

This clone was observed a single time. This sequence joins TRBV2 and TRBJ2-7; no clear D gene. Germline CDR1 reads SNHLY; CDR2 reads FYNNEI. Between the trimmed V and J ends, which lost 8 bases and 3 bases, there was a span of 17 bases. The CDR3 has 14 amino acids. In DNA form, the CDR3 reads TGTGCCAGCGGCCTGGAGAGTGGAGACTACGAGCAGTACTTC. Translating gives CASGLESGDYEQYF.

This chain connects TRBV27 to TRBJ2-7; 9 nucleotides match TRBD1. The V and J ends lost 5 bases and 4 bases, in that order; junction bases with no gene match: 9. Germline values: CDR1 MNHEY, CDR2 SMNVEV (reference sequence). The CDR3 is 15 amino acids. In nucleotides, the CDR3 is TGTGCCAGCAGTACCCCGGGACAGGGATCTTACGAGCAGTACTTC. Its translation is CASSTPGQGSYEQYF.

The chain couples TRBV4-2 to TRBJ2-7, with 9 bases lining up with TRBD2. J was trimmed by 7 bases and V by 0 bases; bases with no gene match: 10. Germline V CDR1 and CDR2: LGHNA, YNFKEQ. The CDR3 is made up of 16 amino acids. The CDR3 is CASSQDSSSGITEQYF. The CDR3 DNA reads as TGTGCCAGCAGCCAAGACTCGTCTAGCGGGATTACGGAGCAGTACTTC.

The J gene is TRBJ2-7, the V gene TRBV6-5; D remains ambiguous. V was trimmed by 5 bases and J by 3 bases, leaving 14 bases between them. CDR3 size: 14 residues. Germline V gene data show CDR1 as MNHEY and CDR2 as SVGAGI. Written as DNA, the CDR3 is TGTGCCAGCAGTAAGAACGGACCGGTCTACGAGCAGTACTTC. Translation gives CASSKNGPVYEQYF.

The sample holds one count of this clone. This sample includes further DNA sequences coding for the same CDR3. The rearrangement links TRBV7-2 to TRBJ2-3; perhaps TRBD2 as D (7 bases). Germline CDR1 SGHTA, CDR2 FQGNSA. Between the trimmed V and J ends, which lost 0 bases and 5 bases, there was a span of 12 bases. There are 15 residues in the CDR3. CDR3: CASSLAGGQGDTQYF. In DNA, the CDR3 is TGTGCCAGCAGCTTAGCGGGGGGGCAGGGAGATACGCAGTATTTT.

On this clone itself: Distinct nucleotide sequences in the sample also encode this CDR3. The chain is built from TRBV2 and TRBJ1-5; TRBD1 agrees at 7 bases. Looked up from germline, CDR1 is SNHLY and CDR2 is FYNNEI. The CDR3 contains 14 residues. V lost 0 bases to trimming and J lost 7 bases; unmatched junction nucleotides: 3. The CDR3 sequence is CASSEATGRQPQHF. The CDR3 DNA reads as TGTGCCAGCAGTGAAGCGACAGGGAGGCAGCCCCAGCATTTT.

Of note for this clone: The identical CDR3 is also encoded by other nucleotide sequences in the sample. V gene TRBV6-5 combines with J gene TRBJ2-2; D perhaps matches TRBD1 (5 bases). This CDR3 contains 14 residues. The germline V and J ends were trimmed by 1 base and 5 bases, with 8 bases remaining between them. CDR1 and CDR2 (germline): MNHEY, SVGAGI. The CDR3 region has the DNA TGTGCCAGCAGTTACTATCCAGGGACCGGGGAGCTGTTTTTT. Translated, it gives CASSYYPGTGELFF.

The CDR3 DNA reads as TGTGCCAGCATACTCCAATCACCCCTCCACTTT. Amino acids: CASILQSPLHF. The chain joins TRBV27 to TRBJ1-6; no firm D call. This CDR3 is 11 amino acids long. The V end lost 7 bases, the J end lost 10 bases, and 8 bases lay between the germline ends. Germline lookup yields CDR1 MNHEY and CDR2 SMNVEV (reference sequence).

The CDR3 region is CASLLSVGDTQYF. CDR3 sequence (DNA): TGTGCCAGTCTGTTGAGCGTTGGAGATACGCAGTATTTT. The rearrangement uses TRBV28 and TRBJ2-3; D uncertain. With 9 bases removed from V and 5 bases from J, the gap between germline ends came to 15 bases. This CDR3 has 13 amino acids. CDR1 and CDR2 from the germline V gene are MDHEN and SYDVKM.